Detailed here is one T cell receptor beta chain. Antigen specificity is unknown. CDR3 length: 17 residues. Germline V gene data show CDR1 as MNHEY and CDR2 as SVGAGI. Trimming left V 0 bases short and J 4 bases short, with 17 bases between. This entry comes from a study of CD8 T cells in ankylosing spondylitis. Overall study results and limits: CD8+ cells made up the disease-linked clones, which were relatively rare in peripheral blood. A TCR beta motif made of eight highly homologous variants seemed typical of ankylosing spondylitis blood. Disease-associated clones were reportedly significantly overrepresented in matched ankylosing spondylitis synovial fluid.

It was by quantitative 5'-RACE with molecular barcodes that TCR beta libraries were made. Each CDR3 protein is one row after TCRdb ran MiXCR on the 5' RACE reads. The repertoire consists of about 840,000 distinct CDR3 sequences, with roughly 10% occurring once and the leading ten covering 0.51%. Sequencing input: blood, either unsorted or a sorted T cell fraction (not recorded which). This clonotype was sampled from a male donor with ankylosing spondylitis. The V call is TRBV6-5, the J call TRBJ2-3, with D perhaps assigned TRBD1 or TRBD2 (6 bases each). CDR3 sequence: CASSYSPPGAGPDTQYF. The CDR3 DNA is TGTGCCAGCAGTTACTCACCCCCGGGGGCAGGGCCAGATACGCAGTATTTT.